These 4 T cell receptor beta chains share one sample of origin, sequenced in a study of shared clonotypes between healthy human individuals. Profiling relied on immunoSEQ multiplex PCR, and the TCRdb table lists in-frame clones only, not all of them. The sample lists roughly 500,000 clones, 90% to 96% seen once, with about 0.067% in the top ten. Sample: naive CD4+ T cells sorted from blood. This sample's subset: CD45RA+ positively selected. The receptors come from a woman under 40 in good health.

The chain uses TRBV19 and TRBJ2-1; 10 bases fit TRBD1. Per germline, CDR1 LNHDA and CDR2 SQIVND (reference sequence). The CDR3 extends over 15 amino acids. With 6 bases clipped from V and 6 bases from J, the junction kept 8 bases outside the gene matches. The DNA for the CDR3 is TGTGCCAGTAGGATCGACAGGGGGCTACCCAATGAGCAGTTCTTC. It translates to CASRIDRGLPNEQFF.

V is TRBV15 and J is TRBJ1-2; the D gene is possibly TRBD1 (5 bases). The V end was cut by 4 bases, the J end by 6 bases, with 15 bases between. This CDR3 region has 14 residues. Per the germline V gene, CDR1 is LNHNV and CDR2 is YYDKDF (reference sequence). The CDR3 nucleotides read TGTGCCACCAGCACGTGGACACTCCAGGATGGCTACACCTTC. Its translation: CATSTWTLQDGYTF.

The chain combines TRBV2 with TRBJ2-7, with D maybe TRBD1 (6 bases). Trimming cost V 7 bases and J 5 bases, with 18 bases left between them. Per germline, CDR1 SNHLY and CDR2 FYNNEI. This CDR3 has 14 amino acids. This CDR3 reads CASIPGTFLDEQYF. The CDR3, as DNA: TGTGCCAGCATTCCTGGGACATTTCTTGACGAGCAGTACTTC. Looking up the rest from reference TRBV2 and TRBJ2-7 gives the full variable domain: EPEVTQTPSHQVTQMGQEVILRCVPISNHLYFYWYRQILGQKVEFLVSFYNNEISEKSEIFDDQFSVERPDGSNFTLKIRSTKLEDSAMYFCASIPGTFLDEQYFGPGTRLTVT.

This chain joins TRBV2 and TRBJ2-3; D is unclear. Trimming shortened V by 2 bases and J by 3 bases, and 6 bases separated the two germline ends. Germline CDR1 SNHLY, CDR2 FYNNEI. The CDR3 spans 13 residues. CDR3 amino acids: CASSELSTDTQYF. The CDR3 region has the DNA TGTGCCAGCAGTGAATTGAGTACAGATACGCAGTATTTT.